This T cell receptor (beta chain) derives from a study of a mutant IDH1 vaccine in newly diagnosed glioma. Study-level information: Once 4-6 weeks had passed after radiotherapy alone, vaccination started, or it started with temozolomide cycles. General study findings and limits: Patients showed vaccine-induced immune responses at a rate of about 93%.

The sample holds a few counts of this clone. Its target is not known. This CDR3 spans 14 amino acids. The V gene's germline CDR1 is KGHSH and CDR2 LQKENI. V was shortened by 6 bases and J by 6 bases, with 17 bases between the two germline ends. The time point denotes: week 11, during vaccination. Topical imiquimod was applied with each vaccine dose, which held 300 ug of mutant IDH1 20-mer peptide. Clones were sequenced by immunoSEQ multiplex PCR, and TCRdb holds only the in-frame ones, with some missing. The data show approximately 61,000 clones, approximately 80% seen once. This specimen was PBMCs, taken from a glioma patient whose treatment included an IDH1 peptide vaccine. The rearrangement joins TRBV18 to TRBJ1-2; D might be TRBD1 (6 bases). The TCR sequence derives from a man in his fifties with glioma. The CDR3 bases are TGTGCCAGCTCTAAGGCAGGGGATCGGGATGGCTACACCTTC. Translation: CASSKAGDRDGYTF.